Given below is one TCR beta chain in context. Its target is not known. The data belong to a study of cytomegalovirus exposure and HLA in healthy donors. General study findings and limits: Analyzed later, most CMV-associated TCR beta chains appeared HLA-restricted.

V dropped 5 bases and J dropped 5; count of bases not matched to a gene: 9. The CDR3 has 15 residues. Germline V gene lookup returns CDR1 MDHEN and CDR2 SYDVKM. The PCR employed 60 Vbeta primers together with 13 Jbeta primers. Here immunoSEQ multiplex PCR was the method, and the copy in TCRdb shows in-frame clones only, minus some. The top ten hold 7.5% to 10% of the sample, which has 60,000 to 70,000 clones, around 80% seen once. The genes are TRBV28 and TRBJ1-5; TRBD1 matches at 7 bases. The sequenced material came from PBMCs. The sequence was obtained from a man between 40 and 49 years old in good health and CMV-seronegative. CDR3 sequence: CASSNLQGRHQPQHF. CDR3 DNA: TGTGCCAGCAGTAACCTACAGGGGAGGCATCAGCCCCAGCATTTT.